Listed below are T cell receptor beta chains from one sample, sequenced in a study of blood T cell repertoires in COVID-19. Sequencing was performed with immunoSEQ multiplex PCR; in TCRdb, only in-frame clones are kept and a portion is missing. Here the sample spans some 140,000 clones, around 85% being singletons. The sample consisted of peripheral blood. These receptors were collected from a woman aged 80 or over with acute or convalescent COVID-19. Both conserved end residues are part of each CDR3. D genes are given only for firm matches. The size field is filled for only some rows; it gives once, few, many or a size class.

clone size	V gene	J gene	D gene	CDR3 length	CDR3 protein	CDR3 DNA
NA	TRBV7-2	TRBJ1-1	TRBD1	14	CASSPQGAYTEAFF	TGTGCCAGCAGTCCACAGGGGGCATACACTGAAGCTTTCTTT
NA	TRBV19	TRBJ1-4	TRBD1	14	CASRPTGIGEKLFF	TGTGCCAGTAGACCGACAGGGATAGGGGAAAAACTGTTTTTT
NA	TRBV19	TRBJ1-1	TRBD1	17	CASSIDVGQGLNTEAFF	TGTGCCAGTAGTATAGATGTGGGACAGGGTTTGAACACTGAAGCTTTCTTT
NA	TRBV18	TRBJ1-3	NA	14	CASSPSGQSNTIYF	TGTGCCAGCTCACCATCCGGACAGTCAAACACCATATATTTT
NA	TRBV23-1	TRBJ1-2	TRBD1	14	CASSLRTGGHGYTF	TGCGCCAGCAGTCTTCGGACAGGGGGACATGGCTACACCTTC
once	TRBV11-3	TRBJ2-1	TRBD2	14	CASSRGNSGTEQFF	TGTGCCAGCAGCCGCGGGAATAGCGGGACCGAGCAGTTCTTC
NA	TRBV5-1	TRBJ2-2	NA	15	CASSLAGVPTGELFF	TGCGCCAGCAGCTTGGCCGGGGTACCCACCGGGGAGCTGTTTTTT
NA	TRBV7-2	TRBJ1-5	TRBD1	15	CASSGTGALDQPQHF	TGTGCCAGCAGCGGAACAGGGGCTCTAGATCAGCCCCAGCATTTT
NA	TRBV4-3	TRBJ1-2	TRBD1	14	CASSQAEGAGGYTF	TGCGCCAGCAGCCAAGCAGAGGGGGCTGGGGGCTACACCTTC
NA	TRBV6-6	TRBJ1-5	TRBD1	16	CASSRTGGGSNQPQHF	TGTGCCAGCAGCCGCACAGGGGGCGGGAGCAATCAGCCCCAGCATTTT
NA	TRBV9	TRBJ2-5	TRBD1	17	CASSPGTGGVGQETQYF	TGTGCCAGCAGTCCCGGGACAGGGGGCGTTGGCCAAGAGACCCAGTACTTC
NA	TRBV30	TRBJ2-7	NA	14	CAWSRLASTSEQYF	TGTGCCTGGAGTCGGCTAGCGTCCACAAGCGAGCAGTACTTC
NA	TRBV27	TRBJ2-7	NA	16	CASSFPKRQSSYEQYF	TGTGCCAGCAGTTTCCCCAAGAGGCAGAGCTCCTACGAGCAGTACTTC
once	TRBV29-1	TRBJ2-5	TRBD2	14	CSVGETSAKETQYF	TGCAGCGTTGGGGAGACTAGCGCGAAAGAGACCCAGTACTTC
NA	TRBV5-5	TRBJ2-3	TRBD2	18	CASSLLYSGRGLDDTQYF	TGTGCCAGCAGCTTATTGTACAGCGGGAGAGGTTTGGATGATACGCAGTATTTT
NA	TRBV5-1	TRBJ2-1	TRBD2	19	CASSLAPGLAGGKSNEQFF	TGCGCCAGCAGCTTGGCCCCGGGGCTAGCGGGGGGGAAATCGAATGAGCAGTTCTTC
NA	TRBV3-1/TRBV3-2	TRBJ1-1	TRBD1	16	CASTPTGVLLDTEAFF	TGTGCCAGCACGCCGACAGGGGTTCTTTTGGACACTGAAGCTTTCTTT
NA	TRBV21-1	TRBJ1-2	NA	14	CASHSGRGDYGYTF	TGTGCCAGCCATTCGGGGAGGGGGGACTATGGCTACACCTTC
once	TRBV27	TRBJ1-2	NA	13	CASSPEGYYGYTF	TGTGCCAGCAGTCCCGAGGGCTACTATGGCTACACCTTC
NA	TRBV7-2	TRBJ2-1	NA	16	CASTVGAPISYNEQFF	TGTGCCAGCACCGTAGGAGCACCCATCTCCTACAATGAGCAGTTCTTC
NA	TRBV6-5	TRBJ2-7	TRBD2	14	CASSLTSGGSEQYF	TGTGCCAGCAGTTTAACTAGCGGGGGGTCCGAGCAGTACTTC
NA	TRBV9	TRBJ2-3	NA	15	CASSVALGTADTQYF	TGTGCCAGCAGCGTAGCTCTAGGGACTGCGGATACGCAGTATTTT
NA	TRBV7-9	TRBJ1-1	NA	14	CASSFMGRNTEAFF	TGTGCCAGCAGCTTTATGGGGCGGAACACTGAAGCTTTCTTT
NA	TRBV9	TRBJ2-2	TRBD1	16	CASSKPGTGMTGELFF	TGTGCCAGCAGCAAACCCGGGACAGGGATGACCGGGGAGCTGTTTTTT
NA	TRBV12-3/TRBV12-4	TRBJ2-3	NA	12	CASSLLTDTQYF	TGTGCCAGCAGTTTATTAACAGATACGCAGTATTTT
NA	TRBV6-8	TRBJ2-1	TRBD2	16	CASSYSMREGRHEQFF	TGTGCCAGCAGTTACTCGATGAGGGAGGGTCGGCATGAGCAGTTCTTC
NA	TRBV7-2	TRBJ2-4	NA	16	CASSSSAGWAKNIQYF	TGTGCCAGCAGCTCTTCCGCGGGGTGGGCCAAAAACATTCAGTACTTC
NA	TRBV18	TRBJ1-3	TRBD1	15	CASSGTGWAGNTIYF	TGTGCCAGCTCAGGGACAGGATGGGCTGGAAACACCATATATTTT
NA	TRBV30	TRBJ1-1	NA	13	CAWMGAAGTEAFF	TGTGCCTGGATGGGGGCAGCTGGGACTGAAGCTTTCTTT
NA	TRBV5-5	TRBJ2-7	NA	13	CASSRGETYEQYF	TGTGCCAGCAGCCGTGGAGAAACCTACGAGCAGTACTTC
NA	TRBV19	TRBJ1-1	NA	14	CASRETVMNTEAFF	TGTGCCAGTAGGGAGACAGTCATGAACACTGAAGCTTTCTTT
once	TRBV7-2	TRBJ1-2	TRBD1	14	CASSLAGTVYGYTF	TGTGCCAGCAGCTTAGCCGGGACAGTATATGGCTACACCTTC
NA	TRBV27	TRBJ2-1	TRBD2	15	CASTAGVTRAGEQFF	TGTGCCAGCACCGCGGGGGTGACTAGAGCGGGTGAGCAGTTCTTC
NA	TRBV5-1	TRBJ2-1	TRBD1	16	CARSLGGTGGMNEQFF	TGCGCCCGCAGCTTGGGGGGCACAGGGGGTATGAATGAGCAGTTCTTC
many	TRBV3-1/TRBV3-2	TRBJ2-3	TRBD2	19	CASSPPAIGAGGSTDTQYF	TGTGCCAGCAGCCCCCCGGCCATTGGGGCGGGGGGTAGCACAGATACGCAGTATTTT
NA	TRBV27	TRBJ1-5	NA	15	CASRRQVNSNQPQHF	TGTGCCAGCAGAAGACAGGTTAATAGCAATCAGCCCCAGCATTTT
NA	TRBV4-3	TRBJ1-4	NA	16	CASSQGRGPTNEKLFF	TGCGCCAGCAGCCAAGGCCGCGGGCCTACTAATGAAAAACTGTTTTTT
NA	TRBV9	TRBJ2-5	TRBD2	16	CASSALRAGGKETQYF	TGTGCCAGCAGCGCCCTCAGAGCGGGGGGGAAAGAGACCCAGTACTTC
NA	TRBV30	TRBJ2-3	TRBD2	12	CAVGGWTDTQYF	TGTGCCGTGGGGGGGTGGACAGATACGCAGTATTTT
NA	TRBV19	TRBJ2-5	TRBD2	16	CASRPGGGSGQETQYF	TGTGCCAGTAGACCCGGCGGGGGGAGCGGACAAGAGACCCAGTACTTC
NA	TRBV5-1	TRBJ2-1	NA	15	CASSWGASGYNEQFF	TGCGCCAGCAGCTGGGGGGCTAGCGGATACAATGAGCAGTTCTTC
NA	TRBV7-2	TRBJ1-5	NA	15	CASSPDISSNQPQHF	TGTGCCAGCAGCCCGGACATTTCTAGCAATCAGCCCCAGCATTTT
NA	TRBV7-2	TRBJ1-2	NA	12	CASSLDLYGYTF	TGTGCCAGCAGCTTAGACCTATACGGCTACACCTTC
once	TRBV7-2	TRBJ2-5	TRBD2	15	CASSLVAGEVETQYF	TGTGCCAGCAGCTTAGTAGCGGGGGAAGTGGAGACCCAGTACTTC
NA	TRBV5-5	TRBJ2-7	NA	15	CASSLGPRSSYEQYF	TGTGCCAGCAGCTTGGGACCGAGGAGCTCCTACGAGCAGTACTTC
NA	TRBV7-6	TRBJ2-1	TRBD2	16	CASSLSFSGEMSEQFF	TGTGCCAGCAGCTTATCTTTTAGCGGGGAGATGAGTGAGCAGTTCTTC
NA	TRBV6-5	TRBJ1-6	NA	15	CASSYSGSFSSPLHF	TGTGCCAGCAGTTACTCCGGTTCGTTTAGTTCACCCCTCCACTTT
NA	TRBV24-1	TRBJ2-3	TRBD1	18	CATSDPRDRVESTDTQYF	TGTGCCACCAGTGATCCCCGTGACAGGGTAGAGAGCACAGATACGCAGTATTTT
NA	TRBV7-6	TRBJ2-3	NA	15	CASSITVRSTDTQYF	TGTGCCAGCAGCATTACGGTTCGAAGCACAGATACGCAGTATTTT
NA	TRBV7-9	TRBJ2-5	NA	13	CATLPGVEETQYF	TGTGCCACCCTCCCGGGGGTAGAAGAGACCCAGTACTTC
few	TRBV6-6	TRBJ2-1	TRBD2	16	CASSYFGGTSGNEQFF	TGTGCCAGCAGTTACTTTGGGGGAACTAGCGGCAATGAGCAGTTCTTC
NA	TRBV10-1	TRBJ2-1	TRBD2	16	CASSELAGGTDNEQFF	TGCGCCAGCAGTGAACTAGCGGGGGGCACGGACAATGAGCAGTTCTTC
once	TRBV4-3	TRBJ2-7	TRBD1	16	CASSQESGTGGEEQYF	TGCGCCAGCAGCCAAGAGTCCGGGACAGGGGGCGAGGAGCAGTACTTC
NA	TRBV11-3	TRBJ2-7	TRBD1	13	CASSLTGGGEQYF	TGTGCCAGCAGCCTTACAGGGGGCGGCGAGCAGTACTTC
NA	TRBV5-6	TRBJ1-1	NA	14	CASLSPGADTEAFF	TGTGCCAGCCTTTCTCCAGGGGCGGACACTGAAGCTTTCTTT